These 23 T cell receptor beta chains share one sample of origin, sequenced in a study of neurological immune-mediated disorders. Time point reported: longitudinal time-point 3. TCRdb reanalysed the 5' RACE reads using MiXCR and keeps one entry per CDR3 protein. The profile shows 84,000 or so distinct CDR3 sequences, around 4% of them singletons. The sample consisted of PBMCs. These TCRs come from a woman aged 60-70 years with multiple sclerosis.

In its sample, this clonotype was seen many times. The V call is TRBV9, the J call TRBJ1-4; D unresolved. The CDR3 spans 15 residues. V gave up 0 bases and J gave up 3 bases, with 9 bases separating them. CDR1 and CDR2 (germline): SGDLS, YYNGEE. CDR3: CASSVGPSANEKLFF. As DNA, the CDR3 is TGTGCCAGCAGCGTAGGGCCCTCAGCTAATGAAAAACTGTTTTTT. Filled out from reference TRBV9 and TRBJ1-4, the complete variable domain reads DSGVTQTPKHLITATGQRVTLRCSPRSGDLSVYWYQQSLDQGLQFLIQYYNGEERAKGNILERFSAQQFPDLHSELNLSSLELGDSALYFCASSVGPSANEKLFFGSGTQLSVL.

This clonotype was seen ten or more times. This chain uses TRBV7-2 with TRBJ1-1, with 8 bases identical to TRBD1. CDR3 size: 16 residues. CDR1 and CDR2 (germline): SGHTA, FQGNSA. The junction had 9 bases not matched to a gene; V was cut back by 5 bases and J by 1 base. In nucleotides, the CDR3 is TGTGCCAGCAGCACGGACAGGGCGGGTGGGAACACTGAAGCTTTCTTT. Translation: CASSTDRAGGNTEAFF.

This clonotype came up many times. V usage is TRBV5-1 and J usage is TRBJ1-5; D unclear. This CDR3 contains 15 residues. Germline CDR1 is SGHRS and CDR2 is YFSETQ. V lost 0 bases and J 0 bases, leaving 7 bases between the germline ends. The CDR3 loop is CASSLDSHSNQPQHF. The CDR3 nucleotides read TGCGCCAGCAGCTTGGACAGCCATAGCAATCAGCCCCAGCATTTT.

This clonotype was counted at least ten times. V usage is TRBV28 and J usage is TRBJ1-1; 7 nucleotides agree with TRBD1. The CDR3 totals 15 residues. The germline V gene encodes CDR1 MDHEN and CDR2 SYDVKM. V shed 7 bases, J shed 0 bases, and the junction held 8 bases outside the gene matches. The DNA of the CDR3 is TGTGCCAGCACCGGAAGGGGGCTGCTGAACACTGAAGCTTTCTTT. It encodes CASTGRGLLNTEAFF.

This clonotype has a count of ten or more. The rearrangement joins TRBV5-1 to TRBJ2-7; D uncertain. Germline values: CDR1 SGHRS, CDR2 YFSETQ. Trimming stripped 0 bases from V and 3 bases from J, with 10 bases between. This CDR3 has 14 residues. CDR3 in amino acids: CASSLEGSSYEQYF. The DNA for the CDR3 is TGCGCCAGCAGCTTGGAGGGATCCAGCTACGAGCAGTACTTC.

This clonotype was observed at least ten times. This chain connects TRBV2 to TRBJ1-2; 9 bases are shared with TRBD1. The CDR3 runs 14 residues. V lost 6 bases to trimming and J lost 10 bases; unmatched junction nucleotides: 12. CDR1 and CDR2 (germline): SNHLY, FYNNEI. CDR3 loop: CASRGLRTGVDYTF. The CDR3 DNA sequence: TGTGCCAGCAGGGGATTGAGGACAGGGGTGGACTACACCTTC.

This clonotype appeared many times. This sequence joins TRBV15 and TRBJ2-4; D is undetermined. CDR1 and CDR2 (germline): LNHNV, YYDKDF (reference sequence). The CDR3 runs to 16 residues. V was cut by 1 base and J by 1 base, with 11 bases left in between. Written as DNA, the CDR3 is TGTGCCACCAGCAGAGTAGTGAGGTACGCCAAAAACATTCAGTACTTC. This codes for CATSRVVRYAKNIQYF.

This clonotype was detected many times. The chain links TRBV5-1 to TRBJ2-1; either TRBD1 or TRBD2 may supply D (6 bases each). V was pared by 7 bases and J by 6 bases, with 23 bases between. This CDR3 is built from 16 residues. CDR1 is SGHRS and CDR2 is YFSETQ in the germline V gene. CDR3 loop: CASRLGGITGLNEQFF. For the CDR3, the DNA is TGCGCCAGCCGACTAGGGGGGATAACTGGGCTCAATGAGCAGTTCTTC.

This clonotype was observed a handful of times. V gene TRBV18 combines with J gene TRBJ2-7; D not resolved. The germline gives CDR1 KGHSH, CDR2 LQKENI. Between the trimmed V and J ends, which lost 3 bases and 6 bases, there was a span of 12 bases. CDR3 size: 13 residues. The DNA of the CDR3 is TGTGCCAGCTCACCCGTCAGTGCCGGCGAGCAGTACTTC. Translation: CASSPVSAGEQYF.

There are many counts of this clonotype. The rearrangement uses TRBV27 and TRBJ2-1; TRBD1 matches at 9 bases. There are 15 residues in the CDR3. V dropped 6 bases and J dropped 7; count of bases not matched to a gene: 10. The germline CDR1 and CDR2 sequences are MNHEY and SMNVEV (reference sequence). The CDR3 nucleotides are TGTGCCAGCAGCCCTTGGACAGGGGTGAAGAATGAGCAGTTCTTC. Translated: CASSPWTGVKNEQFF.

This clonotype was recorded many times. J is TRBJ2-7 and V is TRBV4-1, with unresolved D. The CDR3 loop spans 15 amino acids. Germline CDR1 is MGHRA and CDR2 is YSYEKL. Between the trimmed V and J ends, which lost 1 base and 3 bases, there was a span of 13 bases. Here the CDR3 reads CASSQGPGAIYEQYF. The CDR3 region has the DNA TGCGCCAGCAGCCAAGGTCCGGGTGCCATCTACGAGCAGTACTTC.

At least ten counts were recorded for this clonotype. This sequence joins TRBV6-1 and TRBJ1-2; D is ambiguous. V lost 1 base and J 2 bases, leaving 11 bases between the germline ends. Germline V gene data show CDR1 as MNHNS and CDR2 as SASEGT. The CDR3 contains 15 residues. The CDR3 protein is CASSEGVGDNYGYTF. DNA of the CDR3: TGTGCCAGCAGTGAAGGGGTCGGAGACAACTATGGCTACACCTTC.

This clonotype came up many times. The rearrangement uses TRBV7-9 and TRBJ1-1, with D unresolved. V was clipped by 1 base and J by 3 bases, with 9 bases between them. Germline V CDR1 and CDR2: SEHNR, FQNEAQ (reference sequence). The CDR3 is made up of 14 amino acids. DNA for the CDR3: TGTGCCAGCAGCTTAGAAGGCAGCCACACTGAAGCTTTCTTT. Translating it yields CASSLEGSHTEAFF. Looking up the rest from reference TRBV7-9 and TRBJ1-1 gives the full variable domain: DTGVSQNPRHKITKRGQNVTFRCDPISEHNRLYWYRQTLGQGPEFLTYFQNEAQLEKSRLLSDRFSAERPKGSFSTLEIQRTEQGDSAMYLCASSLEGSHTEAFFGQGTRLTVV.

This clonotype was seen repeatedly, ten times or more. V and J are TRBV5-1 and TRBJ2-5; D is unresolved. The CDR3 loop spans 12 amino acids. With 0 bases removed from V and 3 bases from J, the gap between germline ends came to 3 bases. CDR1 is SGHRS and CDR2 is YFSETQ in the germline V gene. The CDR3: CASSLAKETQYF. The CDR3 bases are TGCGCCAGCAGCTTGGCAAAAGAGACCCAGTACTTC.

This clonotype was detected ten times or more. This chain's CDR3 is CASSSGQGVKPQHF. The CDR3 DNA follows: TGTGCCAGCAGCTCGGGACAGGGGGTAAAGCCCCAGCATTTT. The chain couples TRBV7-8 to TRBJ1-5; 11 positions match TRBD1. V lost 4 bases to trimming and J lost 8 bases; unmatched junction nucleotides: 4. The CDR3 contains 14 residues. Germline lookup yields CDR1 SGHVS and CDR2 FQNEAQ.

This clonotype showed up many times. The rearrangement links TRBV15 to TRBJ1-1; 8 bases line up with TRBD1. CDR1 is LNHNV, CDR2 YYDKDF, per germline (reference sequence). The CDR3 has 13 residues. Unmatched junction bases numbered 7, after V lost 8 bases and J lost 5 bases. CDR3 sequence reads: CATEDRVGTEAFF. The CDR3 bases are TGTGCCACCGAGGACAGGGTGGGTACTGAAGCTTTCTTT.

The chain employs TRBV20-1 and TRBJ2-5, with 9 bases fitting TRBD1. CDR1 is DFQATT, CDR2 SNEGSKA, per germline (reference sequence). There are 15 residues in the CDR3. V lost 5 bases to trimming and J lost 4 bases; unmatched junction nucleotides: 11. This CDR3 reads CSAHPLQGATETQYF. CDR3 sequence (DNA): TGCAGTGCTCACCCATTACAGGGGGCTACAGAGACCCAGTACTTC.

This clonotype showed up many times. The chain uses TRBV5-1 and TRBJ1-2, with a possible D match to TRBD1 (6 bases). The V end lost 1 base, the J end lost 4 bases, and 17 bases lay between the germline ends. Germline values: CDR1 SGHRS, CDR2 YFSETQ. The CDR3 sequence is 16 residues long. CDR3 amino acids: CASSLSSPTGTYGYTF. CDR3 coding DNA: TGCGCCAGCAGCTTGTCCTCCCCCACAGGGACCTATGGCTACACCTTC.

This clonotype was detected ten times or more. The chain is built from TRBV6-5 and TRBJ2-1, with 8 bases identical to TRBD1. CDR1 is MNHEY and CDR2 is SVGAGI in the germline V gene. The trim removed 6 bases at V and 0 bases at J, leaving 7 bases unmatched. CDR3 length equals 16 residues. Here the CDR3 DNA reads TGTGCCAGCAGCTCTAACAGGGGGGACTCCTACAATGAGCAGTTCTTC. Translating gives CASSSNRGDSYNEQFF.

This clonotype was detected many times. V gene TRBV5-1 combines with J gene TRBJ2-7; D possibly matches TRBD1 or TRBD2 (5 bases each). Trimming shortened V by 4 bases and J by 3 bases, and 14 bases separated the two germline ends. Germline assignment: CDR1 SGHRS and CDR2 YFSETQ. This CDR3 has 14 amino acids. CDR3 in DNA: TGCGCCAGCAGCCAGCCGGGACGGGGCTACGAGCAGTACTTC. Translated, it gives CASSQPGRGYEQYF. The whole variable domain, filled in from reference TRBV5-1 and TRBJ2-7, reads KAGVTQTPRYLIKTRGQQVTLSCSPISGHRSVSWYQQTPGQGLQFLFEYFSETQRNKGNFPGRFSGRQFSNSRSEMNVSTLELGDSALYLCASSQPGRGYEQYFGPGTRLTVT.

This clonotype was picked up many times. The chain recombines TRBV7-2 with TRBJ1-6, with D possibly matching TRBD1 (5 bases). The length of the CDR3 is 16 residues. Germline loops: CDR1 SGHTA, CDR2 FQGNSA. Trimming removed 3 bases at V and 8 bases at J, with 17 bases between. Written as DNA, the CDR3 is TGTGCCAGCAGCTTGGGAGAGGGCAGGGCCTATTCACCCCTCCACTTT. It is translated as CASSLGEGRAYSPLHF.

This clonotype was observed at least ten times. The chain uses TRBV29-1 and TRBJ2-7; either TRBD1 or TRBD2 may fit D (5 bases each). The germline V gene has CDR1 SQVTM and CDR2 ANQGSEA. Trimming stripped 7 bases from V and 5 bases from J, with 15 bases between. The CDR3 has 12 residues. In nucleotides, the CDR3 is TGCAGCGCGGGACGGGGTAGCCACGAGCAGTACTTC. This codes for CSAGRGSHEQYF.

This clonotype was seen repeatedly, ten times or more. The chain has TRBV5-1 and TRBJ2-1; D unresolved. In germline, CDR1 is SGHRS, CDR2 YFSETQ. Trimming removed 3 bases at V and 1 base at J, with 14 bases between. This CDR3 is built from 16 residues. Here the CDR3 reads CASSSPLGTSYNEQFF. The CDR3 DNA reads as TGCGCCAGCAGCTCTCCTCTCGGAACTTCCTACAATGAGCAGTTCTTC. Using reference TRBV5-1 and TRBJ2-1 for the parts outside the CDR3, the full variable domain is KAGVTQTPRYLIKTRGQQVTLSCSPISGHRSVSWYQQTPGQGLQFLFEYFSETQRNKGNFPGRFSGRQFSNSRSEMNVSTLELGDSALYLCASSSPLGTSYNEQFFGPGTRLTVL.